One sample yielded the 6 T cell receptor beta chains listed below, sequenced in a study of response to subunit inactivated influenza vaccine. One entry per CDR3 protein, called by TCRdb with MiXCR from the RT-PCR reads. The sample shows under 950,000 distinct CDR3 sequences, 21% of them seen only once. The sequenced sample was PBMCs from blood, obtained 4 to 6 days after vaccination. The receptor set was obtained from a man aged 45-65 years who received an inactivated influenza vaccine.

This clonotype appeared many times. This rearrangement joins TRBV12-3 or TRBV12-4 to TRBJ1-1, with 7 bases lining up with TRBD1. V dropped 5 bases and J dropped 5; count of bases not matched to a gene: 2. CDR3 length: 12 residues. The CDR3 DNA sequence: TGTGCCAGCAGTCCCAGGGGGACTGAAGCTTTCTTT. This gives the protein CASSPRGTEAFF.

This rearrangement joins TRBV28 to TRBJ1-6; maybe TRBD1 (5 bases). The V end was cut by 5 bases, the J end by 9 bases, with 8 bases between. CDR1 and CDR2 (germline): MDHEN, SYDVKM. The CDR3 is 12 amino acids. This CDR3 is CASSGTLSPLHF. DNA for the CDR3: TGTGCCAGCAGTGGGACCCTTTCACCCCTCCACTTT.

The chain carries TRBV10-3 and TRBJ1-1, with D possibly TRBD1 on 5 matching bases. There are 13 residues in the CDR3. V was cut by 3 bases and J by 1 base, with 6 bases left in between. Germline assignment: CDR1 ENHRY and CDR2 SYGVKD. The CDR3 loop is CAISEQENTEAFF. The DNA for the CDR3 is TGTGCCATCAGTGAACAGGAGAACACTGAAGCTTTCTTT.

A few counts support this clonotype. This chain connects TRBV10-2 to TRBJ2-1; D is unresolved. Germline CDR1 is WSHSY and CDR2 is SAAADI. This CDR3 region has 13 residues. V was cut by 4 bases and J by 5 bases, with 9 bases left in between. CDR3 amino acids: CASSGTPNNEQFF. DNA of the CDR3: TGCGCCAGCAGTGGGACGCCGAACAATGAGCAGTTCTTC.

J is TRBJ1-1 and V is TRBV30; D uncertain. The CDR3 contains 12 residues. Trimming took off 3 bases at V and 10 bases at J, with 15 bases between the two ends. Germline V gene data show CDR1 as GTSNPN and CDR2 as SVGIG (reference sequence). In DNA, the CDR3 is TGTGCCTGGAGCCCCAACAGCCGGACAGCTTTCTTT. Residues: CAWSPNSRTAFF.

In its sample, this clonotype was seen many times. The CDR3 sequence: CAISESGGSTDTQYF. The CDR3 DNA is TGTGCCATCAGTGAATCCGGGGGAAGCACAGATACGCAGTATTTT. The chain uses TRBV10-3 and TRBJ2-3, with a weak D call TRBD2 (6 bases). CDR1 ENHRY and CDR2 SYGVKD come from the germline V gene. This CDR3 spans 15 amino acids. The V end lost 3 bases, the J end lost 0 bases, and 10 bases lay between the germline ends.